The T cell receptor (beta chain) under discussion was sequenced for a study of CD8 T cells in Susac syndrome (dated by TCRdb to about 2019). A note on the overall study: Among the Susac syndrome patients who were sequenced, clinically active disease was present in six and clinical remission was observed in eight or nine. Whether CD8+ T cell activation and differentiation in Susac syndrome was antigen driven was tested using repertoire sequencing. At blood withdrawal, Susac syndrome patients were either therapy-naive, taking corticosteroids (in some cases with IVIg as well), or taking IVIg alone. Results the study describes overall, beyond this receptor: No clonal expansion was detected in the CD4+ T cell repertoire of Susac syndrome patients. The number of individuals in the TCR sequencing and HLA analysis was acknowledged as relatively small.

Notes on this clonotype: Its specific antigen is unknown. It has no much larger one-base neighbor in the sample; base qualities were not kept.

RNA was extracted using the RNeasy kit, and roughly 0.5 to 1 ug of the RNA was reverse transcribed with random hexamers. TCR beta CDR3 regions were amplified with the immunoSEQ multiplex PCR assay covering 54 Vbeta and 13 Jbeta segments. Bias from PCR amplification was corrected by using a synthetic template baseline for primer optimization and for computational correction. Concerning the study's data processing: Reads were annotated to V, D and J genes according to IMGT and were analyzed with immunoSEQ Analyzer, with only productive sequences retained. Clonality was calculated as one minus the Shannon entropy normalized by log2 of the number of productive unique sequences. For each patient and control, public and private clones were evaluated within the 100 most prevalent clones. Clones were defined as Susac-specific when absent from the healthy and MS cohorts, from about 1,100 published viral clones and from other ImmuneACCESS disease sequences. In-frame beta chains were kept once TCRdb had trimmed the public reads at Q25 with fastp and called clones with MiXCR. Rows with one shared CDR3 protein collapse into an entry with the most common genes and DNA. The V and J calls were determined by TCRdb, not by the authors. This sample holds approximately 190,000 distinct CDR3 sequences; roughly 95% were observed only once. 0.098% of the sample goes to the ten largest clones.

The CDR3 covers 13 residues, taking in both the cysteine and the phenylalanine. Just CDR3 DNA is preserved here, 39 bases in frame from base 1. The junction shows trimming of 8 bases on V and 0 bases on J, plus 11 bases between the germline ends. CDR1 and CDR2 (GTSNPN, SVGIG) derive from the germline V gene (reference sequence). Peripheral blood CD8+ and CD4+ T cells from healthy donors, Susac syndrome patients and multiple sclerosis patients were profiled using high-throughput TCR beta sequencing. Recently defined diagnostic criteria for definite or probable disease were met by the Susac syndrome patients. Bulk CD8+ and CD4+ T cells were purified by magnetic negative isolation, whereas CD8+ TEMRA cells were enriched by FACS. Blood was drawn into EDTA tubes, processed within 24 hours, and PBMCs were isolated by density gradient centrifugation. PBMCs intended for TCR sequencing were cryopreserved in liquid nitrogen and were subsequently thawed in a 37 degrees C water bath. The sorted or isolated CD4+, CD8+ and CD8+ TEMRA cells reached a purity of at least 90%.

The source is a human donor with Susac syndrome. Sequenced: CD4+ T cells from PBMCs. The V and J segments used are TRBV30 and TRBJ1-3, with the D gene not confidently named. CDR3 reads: CASGRGSGNTIYF. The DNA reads TGTGCCAGCGGACGGGGCTCTGGAAACACCATATATTTT.